This TCR beta chain is drawn from a study of CD8+ T cells in alopecia areata. Peripheral blood, together with lesional scalp punch biopsies, was collected from alopecia areata patients. Trimming took 2 bases from V and 0 from J, leaving 10 bases between them. This CDR3 comprises 15 residues. The germline gives CDR1 LNHNV, CDR2 YYDKDF (reference sequence). cDNA prepared by RNA extraction and subsequent reverse transcription served as the template for sequencing. Produced via immunoSEQ multiplex PCR; TCRdb's table is partial and in-frame only. The table has 140,000 to 150,000 clones, around three fifths seen once; the top ten hold 5% to 7%.

This receptor was identified in a human donor with alopecia areata. The source was CD4+ T cells sorted from blood, collected at week 0. The chain joins TRBV15 to TRBJ1-2, with D tentatively TRBD1 (5 bases). The CDR3 DNA sequence: TGTGCCACCAGCAGACGAGGGGTAGCTAACTATGGCTACACCTTC. This encodes CATSRRGVANYGYTF. Variable domain in full (rest from reference TRBV15 and TRBJ1-2): DAMVIQNPRYQVTQFGKPVTLSCSQTLNHNVMYWYQQKSSQAPKLLFHYYDKDFNNEADTPDNFQSRRPNTSFCFLDIRSPGLGDTAMYLCATSRRGVANYGYTFGSGTRLTVV.